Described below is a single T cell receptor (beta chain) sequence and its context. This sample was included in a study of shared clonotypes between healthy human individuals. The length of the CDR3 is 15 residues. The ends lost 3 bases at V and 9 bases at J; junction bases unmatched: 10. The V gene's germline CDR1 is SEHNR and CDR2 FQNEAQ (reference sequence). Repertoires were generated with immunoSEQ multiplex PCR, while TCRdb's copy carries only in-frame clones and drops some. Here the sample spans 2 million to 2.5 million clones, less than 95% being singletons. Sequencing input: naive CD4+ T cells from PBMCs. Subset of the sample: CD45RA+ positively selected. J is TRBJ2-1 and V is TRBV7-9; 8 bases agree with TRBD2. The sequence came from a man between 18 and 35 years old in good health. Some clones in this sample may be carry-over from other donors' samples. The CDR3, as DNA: TGTGCCAGCAGCTTCCAAACAGCGGGAGTATCTGAGCAGTTCTTC. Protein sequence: CASSFQTAGVSEQFF.